One sample yielded the 17 T cell receptor beta chains listed below, sequenced in a study of blood T cells in healthy people across ages. Sample-barcoded 5' priming and a J-beta primer mix drove a second PCR of roughly 7 to 11 cycles. TCRdb analysed the 5' RACE reads with MiXCR anew, one entry per CDR3 protein. The data show under 800,000 distinct CDR3 sequences, around 46% seen once. Sequenced material: blood. These receptors were collected from an older woman in good health.

This clonotype has a handful of counts. This chain connects TRBV7-2 to TRBJ2-7; no firm D call. Germline-derived CDR1 and CDR2 are SGHTA and FQGNSA. The CDR3 is 14 amino acids. Trimming shortened V by 4 bases and J by 2 bases, and 12 bases separated the two germline ends. CDR3 DNA: TGTGCCAGCAGCTCCTTTCAACTAACCTACGAGCAGTACTTC. It codes for CASSSFQLTYEQYF. Looking up the rest from reference TRBV7-2 and TRBJ2-7 gives the full variable domain: GAGVSQSPSNKVTEKGKDVELRCDPISGHTALYWYRQSLGQGLEFLIYFQGNSAPDKSGLPSDRFSAERTGGSVSTLTIQRTQQEDSAVYLCASSSFQLTYEQYFGPGTRLTVT.

V and J are TRBV3-1 and TRBJ1-4, with TRBD1 matching over 9 bases. V trimming: 5 bases; J trimming: 1 base; junction bases outside the gene matches: 8. The CDR3 is 17 amino acids. The V gene's germline CDR1 is LGHDT and CDR2 YNNKEL (reference sequence). The CDR3 loop reads CASSDLGQGITNEKLFF. The DNA of the CDR3 is TGTGCCAGCAGCGATTTAGGACAGGGGATAACTAATGAAAAACTGTTTTTT.

The DNA of the CDR3 is TGTGCCAGCACCCCTATCGTCGACAGGGGTAGCTATGGCTACACCTTC. It translates to CASTPIVDRGSYGYTF. The J gene is TRBJ1-2, the V gene TRBV6-2 or TRBV6-3, with 8 bases lining up with TRBD1. This CDR3 is 16 amino acids long. Unmatched junction bases numbered 14, after V lost 7 bases and J lost 4 bases. In germline, CDR1 is MNHEY, CDR2 SVGEGT.

At least ten counts were recorded for this clonotype. This rearrangement joins TRBV29-1 to TRBJ2-3, with D tentatively TRBD1 or TRBD2 (5 bases each). Germline-derived CDR1 and CDR2 are SQVTM and ANQGSEA. The CDR3 covers 12 residues. Trimming left V 7 bases short and J 5 bases short, with 13 bases between. DNA of the CDR3: TGCAGCGGACATCGGGGCAGAGATACGCAGTATTTT. Encoded protein: CSGHRGRDTQYF.

This clonotype was seen more than once but under ten times. This chain connects TRBV5-5 to TRBJ2-1; TRBD2 matches 9 bases. The CDR3 loop spans 15 amino acids. Germline CDR1 SGHKS, CDR2 YYEKEE (reference sequence). The junction had 5 bases not matched to a gene; V was cut back by 0 bases and J by 7 bases. The CDR3 is CASSLGVAGVNEQFF. As DNA, the CDR3 is TGTGCCAGCAGCTTGGGAGTAGCGGGAGTAAATGAGCAGTTCTTC.

The chain has TRBV3-1 and TRBJ2-3, with TRBD2 matching over 14 bases. Germline CDR1 reads LGHDT; CDR2 reads YNNKEL (reference sequence). With 4 bases clipped from V and 6 bases from J, the junction kept 12 bases outside the gene matches. The CDR3 covers 18 residues. As DNA, the CDR3 is TGTGCCAGCAGCCGGACTAGCGGGGGGCCGGGGAGTTGGGATACGCAGTATTTT. Protein product: CASSRTSGGPGSWDTQYF.

This clonotype occurred a few times. The chain couples TRBV10-1 to TRBJ2-7; D call uncertain. The CDR3 is 12 residues long. V dropped 8 bases and J dropped 0 bases, with 8 bases sitting between them. CDR1 WNHNN and CDR2 SYGVQD come from the germline V gene (reference sequence). CDR3 sequence: CASGASSYEQYF. Here the CDR3 DNA reads TGCGCCAGCGGAGCGAGCTCCTACGAGCAGTACTTC.

This clonotype was counted only a few times. V usage is TRBV5-1 and J usage is TRBJ2-5; 8 nucleotides agree with TRBD1. The germline gives CDR1 SGHRS, CDR2 YFSETQ. This CDR3 spans 14 amino acids. V dropped 4 bases and J dropped 3; count of bases not matched to a gene: 5. The CDR3: CASSPSTGEETQYF. CDR3 sequence (DNA): TGCGCCAGCAGCCCCTCGACAGGGGAAGAGACCCAGTACTTC.

CDR3 protein: CASRRTKSLSGANVLTF. The CDR3 coding sequence is TGTGCCAGCAGAAGGACCAAGTCCCTCTCTGGGGCCAACGTCCTGACTTTC. The chain employs TRBV7-2 and TRBJ2-6; D remains ambiguous. Germline assignment: CDR1 SGHTA and CDR2 FQGNSA. The V end lost 6 bases, the J end lost 0 bases, and 15 bases lay between the germline ends. The CDR3 has 17 amino acids.

This chain joins TRBV3-1 and TRBJ2-3; 9 nucleotides line up with TRBD2. The CDR3 contains 16 residues. With 1 base clipped from V and 5 bases from J, the junction kept 7 bases outside the gene matches. CDR1 LGHDT and CDR2 YNNKEL come from the germline V gene (reference sequence). The CDR3: CASSQVAGGLGDTQYF. Written as DNA, the CDR3 is TGTGCCAGCAGCCAAGTGGCGGGGGGGCTGGGAGATACGCAGTATTTT.

This clonotype was observed at least ten times. The chain has TRBV18 and TRBJ1-2, with TRBD1 matching over 8 bases. The trim removed 3 bases at V and 6 bases at J, leaving 3 bases unmatched. This CDR3 is 13 amino acids long. In germline, CDR1 is KGHSH, CDR2 LQKENI. The DNA of the CDR3 is TGTGCCAGCTCACCTGAGACAGGGGATGGCTACACCTTC. Residues: CASSPETGDGYTF.

The rearrangement uses TRBV10-3 and TRBJ1-5; 9 nucleotides agree with TRBD1. The CDR3 loop spans 16 amino acids. V lost 3 bases, J lost 7 bases, and 10 bases stayed unmatched. The germline V gene has CDR1 ENHRY and CDR2 SYGVKD. The CDR3 nucleotides are TGTGCCATCAGTGAATACCCGGACAGGGGAGGACAGCCCCAGCATTTT. It yields the protein CAISEYPDRGGQPQHF.

This clonotype was observed a few times. V and J are TRBV28 and TRBJ2-3, with 13 bases lining up with TRBD2. The V gene's germline CDR1 is MDHEN and CDR2 SYDVKM. This CDR3 is built from 16 residues. With V trimmed by 5 bases and J by 6 bases, 8 bases remained unmatched. The CDR3 nucleotides are TGTGCCAGCAGTCTCTCTGGACTAGCGGGAGTTGATACGCAGTATTTT. This codes for CASSLSGLAGVDTQYF. The full variable domain, with the rest looked up from reference TRBV28 and TRBJ2-3, is DVKVTQSSRYLVKRTGEKVFLECVQDMDHENMFWYRQDPGLGLRLIYFSYDVKMKEKGDIPEGYSVSREKKERFSLILESASTNQTSMYLCASSLSGLAGVDTQYFGPGTRLTVL.

The DNA of the CDR3 is TGCAGTGCTAGCTCAGGGGCTGGTGGCTACACCTTC. Residues: CSASSGAGGYTF. V usage is TRBV20-1 and J usage is TRBJ1-2, with D perhaps TRBD1 (6 bases). Trimming cost V 3 bases and J 7 bases, with 12 bases left between them. Germline CDR1 DFQATT, CDR2 SNEGSKA (reference sequence). This CDR3 has 12 amino acids.

This clonotype was observed a few times. DNA for the CDR3: TGTGCCAGCAGCAAAGACAGTTACACTGAAGCTTTCTTT. Its protein product is CASSKDSYTEAFF. J is TRBJ1-1 and V is TRBV6-4; TRBD1 might be the D (5 bases). Germline V lookup: CDR1 MRHNA, CDR2 SNTAGT. The V and J ends lost 6 bases and 3 bases respectively, with 11 bases between them. The CDR3 is made up of 13 amino acids.

The chain is built from TRBV27 and TRBJ2-7; D is unresolved. This CDR3 is 14 amino acids long. V was shortened by 3 bases and J by 5 bases, with 14 bases between the two germline ends. Germline V gene lookup returns CDR1 MNHEY and CDR2 SMNVEV (reference sequence). CDR3 DNA: TGTGCCAGCAGTTTTACTCACAAGGACCACGAGCAGTACTTC. Translated: CASSFTHKDHEQYF.

In this sample, this clonotype turned up many times. V gene TRBV12-3 or TRBV12-4 combines with J gene TRBJ2-5, with 15 bases lining up with TRBD2. The ends lost 6 bases at V and 10 bases at J; junction bases unmatched: 6. CDR3 length equals 14 residues. CDR3 in amino acids: CASRVGLAGGSQYF. In nucleotides, the CDR3 is TGTGCCAGCAGAGTAGGACTAGCGGGGGGGAGCCAGTACTTC.